The 27 T cell receptor beta chains listed next were all sequenced from one sample in a study of cytomegalovirus exposure and HLA in healthy donors. The PCR was carried out with 60 Vbeta primers and 13 Jbeta primers. Only in-frame clones appear in the TCRdb table, and some are missing; sequencing was by immunoSEQ multiplex PCR. The data contain fewer than 200,000 clones, approximately 78% of them singletons. Sequencing was performed on PBMCs. The origin of the receptors is a girl aged 2 to 10 in good health and CMV-seropositive.

J is TRBJ2-1 and V is TRBV10-3, with D unresolved. The CDR3 runs to 12 residues. V lost 6 bases to trimming and J lost 4 bases, with 7 bases between them. Germline CDR1 is ENHRY and CDR2 is SYGVKD. The CDR3 sequence: CAISRDYNEQFF. DNA of the CDR3: TGTGCCATCAGCCGAGATTACAATGAGCAGTTCTTC.

The rearrangement joins TRBV5-1 to TRBJ1-3, with a weak D call TRBD1 (6 bases). The CDR3 is 15 amino acids. CDR1 SGHRS and CDR2 YFSETQ come from the germline V gene. V lost 4 bases, J lost 2 bases, and 13 bases lay in between. CDR3 sequence: CASSLDGQTGNTIYF. In DNA form, the CDR3 reads TGCGCCAGCAGCCTGGATGGACAGACTGGAAACACCATATATTTT.

This clone was recorded once. The V gene is TRBV28, the J gene TRBJ2-7, with 7 bases lining up with TRBD1. Per the germline V gene, CDR1 is MDHEN and CDR2 is SYDVKM. CDR3 length: 15 residues. Trimming removed 6 bases from V and 5 bases from J; junction bases left unmatched: 13. The CDR3 protein is CASRYEQGNRDEQYF. The CDR3, as DNA: TGTGCCAGCAGATATGAACAGGGGAATCGGGACGAGCAGTACTTC.

This rearrangement joins TRBV7-6 to TRBJ2-7, with D possibly TRBD2 on 5 matching bases. The germline V and J ends were trimmed by 1 base and 5 bases, with 15 bases remaining between them. The CDR3 sequence is 15 residues long. Germline CDR1 SGHVS, CDR2 FNYEAQ. In DNA, the CDR3 is TGTGCCAGCAGCTTAGTATCTCTAGCAAAGAACGAGCAGTACTTC. Its translation is CASSLVSLAKNEQYF.

The chain is built from TRBV10-1 and TRBJ2-1; D is undetermined. CDR3 length: 11 residues. Germline CDR1 WNHNN, CDR2 SYGVQD (reference sequence). V lost 0 bases to trimming and J lost 10 bases, with 4 bases between them. The CDR3 region has the DNA TGCGCCAGCAGTGAGTCCAGGGAGCAGTTCTTC. Translated, it gives CASSESREQFF.

This clone was observed once. The gene calls are TRBV5-4 and TRBJ2-5; the match to TRBD2 covers 7 bases. This CDR3 has 14 amino acids. Germline V CDR1 and CDR2: SGHNT, YYREEE (reference sequence). J gave up 5 bases and V 2 bases, and 6 bases lay outside the gene matches. In nucleotides, the CDR3 is TGTGCCAGCAGCTTCGGGAGGAGGCAGGAGACCCAGTACTTC. Translated, it gives CASSFGRRQETQYF.

CDR3 DNA: TGTGCCTGGAGTGTTTCTAGCCGGGGAGAGACCCAGTACTTC. It codes for CAWSVSSRGETQYF. The chain has TRBV30 and TRBJ2-5, with a possible D match to TRBD2 (5 bases). Deletions cut 0 bases from V and 4 bases from J, with 12 bases between. CDR1 is GTSNPN, CDR2 SVGIG, per germline (reference sequence). The CDR3 consists of 14 residues.

The sample holds one count of this clone. This chain links TRBV4-1 with TRBJ2-7; 11 bases are a match to TRBD2. The germline V gene encodes CDR1 MGHRA and CDR2 YSYEKL. The CDR3 has 16 amino acids. Trimming at V came to 1 base and at J to 0 bases, leaving 2 bases not matched to a gene. The CDR3 bases are TGCGCCAGCAGCCAAGCCCTAGCGGGGGGCTCCTACGAGCAGTACTTC. Translation gives CASSQALAGGSYEQYF.

The CDR3 region is CASSLGGQAQEYF. CDR3 sequence (DNA): TGTGCCAGCAGCTTGGGGGGACAAGCCCAAGAGTACTTC. The V call is TRBV5-6, the J call TRBJ2-7; D perhaps matches TRBD1 (6 bases). The ends were cut back, 0 bases at V and 11 bases at J, with 15 bases in the middle. Per the germline V gene, CDR1 is SGHDT and CDR2 is YYEEEE. The CDR3 covers 13 residues.

The count of this clone is one. This chain links TRBV27 with TRBJ2-3, with a possible D match to TRBD2 (6 bases). This CDR3 is built from 11 residues. Trimming took off 5 bases at V and 10 bases at J, with 10 bases between the two ends. Germline CDR1 is MNHEY and CDR2 is SMNVEV (reference sequence). Here the CDR3 reads CASSTPGAQYF. Here the CDR3 DNA reads TGTGCCAGCAGTACGCCGGGGGCGCAGTATTTT.

The V call is TRBV2, the J call TRBJ1-1, with 10 bases that match TRBD1. Per germline, CDR1 SNHLY and CDR2 FYNNEI. The CDR3 is 15 residues long. The V and J ends lost 6 bases and 2 bases, in that order; junction bases with no gene match: 6. Written as DNA, the CDR3 is TGTGCCAGCAGACAGAGGACAGGGGGAAACACTGAAGCTTTCTTT. The encoded protein is CASRQRTGGNTEAFF.

This chain connects TRBV7-9 to TRBJ2-3; D is unclear. Between the trimmed V and J ends, which lost 5 bases and 1 base, there was a span of 4 bases. Germline assignment: CDR1 SEHNR and CDR2 FQNEAQ (reference sequence). The CDR3 spans 12 residues. In nucleotides, the CDR3 is TGTGCCAGCAGCCCTGGCACAGATACGCAGTATTTT. It yields the protein CASSPGTDTQYF.

The V and J genes are TRBV20-1 and TRBJ2-1; 7 bases line up with TRBD1. With 6 bases clipped from V and 7 bases from J, the junction kept 0 bases outside the gene matches. The V gene's germline CDR1 is DFQATT and CDR2 SNEGSKA (reference sequence). This CDR3 is built from 10 residues. CDR3: CSATGNEQFF. The CDR3 DNA is TGCAGTGCGACAGGGAATGAGCAGTTCTTC.

The chain combines TRBV30 with TRBJ2-1; 11 bases match TRBD2. Trimming cost V 1 base and J 3 bases; bases outside gene matches: 14. The CDR3 is made up of 19 amino acids. From germline, CDR1 is GTSNPN and CDR2 SVGIG (reference sequence). The CDR3 sequence: CAWSDIAGGPGPYYNEQFF. CDR3 DNA sequence: TGTGCCTGGAGTGATATAGCGGGAGGGCCTGGTCCCTACTACAATGAGCAGTTCTTC.

The chain carries TRBV10-3 and TRBJ2-1; no definite D call. This CDR3 comprises 13 residues. Germline CDR1 is ENHRY and CDR2 is SYGVKD. V lost 0 bases to trimming and J lost 9 bases, with 9 bases between them. CDR3 bases: TGTGCCATCAGTGAGTCGGCCACGCTTGAGCAGTTCTTC. This gives the protein CAISESATLEQFF.

The genes are TRBV9 and TRBJ2-2; D is perhaps TRBD2 (6 bases). V was shortened by 2 bases and J by 6 bases, with 14 bases between the two germline ends. Germline-derived CDR1 and CDR2 are SGDLS and YYNGEE. This CDR3 spans 15 amino acids. DNA of the CDR3: TGTGCCAGCAGCGTGGGGGGAGCGGCGTCCGGGGAGCTGTTTTTT. Translated, it gives CASSVGGAASGELFF. The full variable domain, completed using reference TRBV9 and TRBJ2-2, is DSGVTQTPKHLITATGQRVTLRCSPRSGDLSVYWYQQSLDQGLQFLIQYYNGEERAKGNILERFSAQQFPDLHSELNLSSLELGDSALYFCASSVGGAASGELFFGEGSRLTVL.

The CDR3 loop is CASSPQPSGVYEQYF. The CDR3 coding sequence is TGCGCCAGCAGCCCCCAGCCTTCGGGTGTTTACGAGCAGTACTTC. This chain joins TRBV5-1 and TRBJ2-5; D is undetermined. The last part of the DNA fits TRBJ2-7 better; the J call may be wrong. Germline V CDR1 and CDR2: SGHRS, YFSETQ. This CDR3 is 15 amino acids long.

The chain recombines TRBV25-1 with TRBJ2-2; no definite D call. Trimming removed 8 bases at V and 6 bases at J, with 13 bases between. CDR1 and CDR2 (germline): MGHDK, SYGVNS. This CDR3 comprises 13 residues. The CDR3 reads CASRLTLAGELFF. CDR3 bases: TGTGCCAGCCGTCTAACGCTTGCCGGGGAGCTGTTTTTT.

The genes are TRBV6-5 and TRBJ2-7; 10 nucleotides agree with TRBD1. The CDR3 runs to 14 residues. The V and J ends lost 2 bases and 6 bases, in that order; junction bases with no gene match: 4. Germline V gene sequence: CDR1 MNHEY, CDR2 SVGAGI. CDR3 region: CASSYGDRGGEQYF. The CDR3 DNA sequence: TGTGCCAGCAGTTACGGGGACAGGGGAGGCGAGCAGTACTTC.

This clone has just a few counts. The chain combines TRBV4-2 with TRBJ2-2; D is possibly TRBD2 (6 bases). The CDR3 sequence is 17 residues long. Trimming took 3 bases from V and 5 from J, leaving 19 bases between them. Germline loops: CDR1 LGHNA, CDR2 YNFKEQ. The CDR3 protein is CASSHEPSASSTGELFF. DNA of the CDR3: TGTGCCAGCAGCCACGAGCCTAGCGCCAGTTCGACCGGGGAGCTGTTTTTT.

This rearrangement joins TRBV7-9 to TRBJ1-6; no definite D call. Germline lookup yields CDR1 SEHNR and CDR2 FQNEAQ (reference sequence). V lost 7 bases and J 7 bases, leaving 8 bases between the germline ends. The CDR3 consists of 12 residues. The chain's CDR3 is CASTISNSPLHF. The CDR3 nucleotides read TGTGCCAGCACCATTTCCAATTCACCCCTCCACTTT.

CDR3 nucleotide sequence: TGTGCCATCGAGGGACAGGGAGGGGGCTACACCTTC. Amino acid sequence: CAIEGQGGGYTF. The chain joins TRBV10-3 to TRBJ1-2, with 9 nucleotides matching TRBD1. V was clipped by 8 bases and J by 8 bases; unmatched bases: 6. CDR1 is ENHRY and CDR2 is SYGVKD in the germline V gene. The CDR3 contains 12 residues.

The chain joins TRBV28 to TRBJ2-7; no clear D gene. The CDR3 spans 10 residues. V was cut by 7 bases and J by 2 bases, with 3 bases left in between. CDR1 MDHEN and CDR2 SYDVKM come from the germline V gene. This chain's CDR3 is CASTAYEQYF. The CDR3 coding sequence is TGTGCCAGCACCGCCTACGAGCAGTACTTC.

J is TRBJ2-1 and V is TRBV28, with TRBD2 identical over 12 bases. The CDR3 length is 16 residues. Germline V CDR1 and CDR2: MDHEN, SYDVKM. J was trimmed by 4 bases and V by 7 bases; bases with no gene match: 8. CDR3 protein: CASNRGLAGIYNEQFF. The DNA of the CDR3 is TGTGCCAGCAACCGCGGACTAGCGGGGATTTACAATGAGCAGTTCTTC.

The J gene is TRBJ2-1, the V gene TRBV19; 9 bases map to TRBD2. V was clipped by 4 bases and J by 7 bases; unmatched bases: 5. The germline V gene encodes CDR1 LNHDA and CDR2 SQIVND (reference sequence). The CDR3 contains 14 residues. CDR3 sequence reads: CASSTLGLANEQFF. The DNA for the CDR3 is TGTGCCAGTAGTACGCTAGGACTAGCGAATGAGCAGTTCTTC.

In the case of this clone: Other DNA sequences in this sample translate to the same CDR3. The chain recombines TRBV2 with TRBJ1-1; D possibly corresponds to TRBD1 (5 bases). Germline loops: CDR1 SNHLY, CDR2 FYNNEI. CDR3 size: 12 residues. V shed 2 bases and J shed 5 bases, with 6 bases lying between them. DNA of the CDR3: TGTGCCAGCAGTGAACAGGGAACTGAAGCTTTCTTT. Translated: CASSEQGTEAFF.

The J gene is TRBJ1-1, the V gene TRBV4-2; a weak D match, TRBD1 (5 bases). V lost 0 bases and J lost 5, with 13 bases in between. Looked up from germline, CDR1 is LGHNA and CDR2 is YNFKEQ. The CDR3 is 15 residues long. CDR3 nucleotide sequence: TGTGCCAGCAGCCAAGATGGAGGGGAGGGAACTGAAGCTTTCTTT. This sequence encodes CASSQDGGEGTEAFF.